These 20 T cell receptor beta chains share one sample of origin, sequenced in a study of Graves' ophthalmopathy and Graves' hyperthyroidism. RNA transcripts were the source from which TCR beta CDR3 regions were amplified. Second-round multiplex PCR came after first-round RT-PCR with HTBI primers. TCRdb called the multiplex PCR reads again in MiXCR, with one record for every CDR3 protein. Found here are about 620,000 distinct CDR3 sequences, around a fifth of them singletons; the top ten hold approximately 6.5%. The sequencing input was peripheral blood. These receptors originate from a woman under 30 with stable Graves' hyperthyroidism. Some clones in this sample may be carry-over from other donors' samples.

This clonotype turned up a few times. Likely a read error: the CDR3 ends without its conserved phenylalanine or tryptophan. The limits of the CDR3 on the DNA are not certain, so only TCRdb's listed CDR3 is given. The chain joins TRBV20-1 to TRBJ1-2; TRBD1, the D gene given by the table, was not confirmed from the DNA. With termini counted, the CDR3 has 15 amino acids. The V gene's germline CDR1 is DFQATT and CDR2 SNEGSKA (reference sequence). The CDR3: CSARKGGHWGQGAFA.

This clonotype showed up many times. The chain combines TRBV20-1 with TRBJ1-1; TRBD1 might be the D (6 bases). Looked up from germline, CDR1 is DFQATT and CDR2 is SNEGSKA (reference sequence). V shed 1 base and J shed 3 bases, with 18 bases lying between them. CDR3 size: 16 residues. For the CDR3, the DNA is TGCAGTGCTAGAGCCAAAGATTCGACAGGCCACACTGAAGCTTTCTTT. This codes for CSARAKDSTGHTEAFF.

This clonotype was observed at least ten times. The chain employs TRBV20-1 and TRBJ1-1, with D possibly matching TRBD1 (5 bases). CDR1 is DFQATT, CDR2 SNEGSKA, per germline (reference sequence). Trimming took off 2 bases at V and 5 bases at J, with 15 bases between the two ends. The CDR3 consists of 14 residues. The CDR3 loop reads CSARPRGGWTEAFF. The CDR3 DNA follows: TGCAGTGCTAGACCCCGGGGGGGATGGACTGAAGCTTTCTTT.

This clonotype has a count of ten or more. The chain recombines TRBV12-3 or TRBV12-4 with TRBJ1-1, with 10 positions matching TRBD1. The ends lost 5 bases at V and 5 bases at J; junction bases unmatched: 8. The CDR3 covers 15 residues. The chain's CDR3 is CASSAPGQGTTEAFF. The CDR3 nucleotides are TGTGCCAGCAGTGCACCGGGACAGGGGACGACTGAAGCTTTCTTT.

The chain is built from TRBV6-5 and TRBJ1-5; D not resolved. The CDR3 is 15 residues long. Trimming cost V 5 bases and J 6 bases, with 17 bases left between them. Germline CDR1 reads MNHEY; CDR2 reads SVGAGI. CDR3 in DNA: TGTGCCAGCAGTAACCGGAACGGCGGTGGTCAGCCCCAGCATTTT. It is translated as CASSNRNGGGQPQHF.

There are many counts of this clonotype. V and J are TRBV13 and TRBJ2-2; D uncertain. This CDR3 comprises 14 residues. Germline loops: CDR1 PRHDT, CDR2 FYEKMQ (reference sequence). Trimming cost V 3 bases and J 5 bases, with 10 bases left between them. The CDR3 DNA follows: TGTGCCAGCAGCTTTTTTGGGCTTACCGGGGAGCTGTTTTTT. Its translation: CASSFFGLTGELFF.

In its sample, this clonotype was seen many times. The CDR3 coding sequence is TGCAGTGCCCCCGCGGCCGTGAACACTGAAGCTTTCTTT. As protein: CSAPAAVNTEAFF. The gene calls are TRBV20-1 and TRBJ1-1; the D is unclear. The V gene lost 6 bases and the J gene lost 0 bases, with 11 bases spanning the gap. Per the germline V gene, CDR1 is DFQATT and CDR2 is SNEGSKA (reference sequence). The CDR3 has 13 amino acids.

There are many counts of this clonotype. The CDR3 is CSATGQSSYEQYF. CDR3 nucleotide sequence: TGCAGTGCTACGGGACAGAGCTCCTACGAGCAGTACTTC. V usage is TRBV20-1 and J usage is TRBJ2-7; 7 bases fit TRBD1. The length of the CDR3 is 13 residues. The junction had 3 bases not matched to a gene; V was cut back by 4 bases and J by 0 bases. CDR1 DFQATT and CDR2 SNEGSKA come from the germline V gene (reference sequence).

The chain has TRBV6-1 and TRBJ2-7; D possibly corresponds to TRBD2 (6 bases). This CDR3 spans 11 amino acids. Per the germline V gene, CDR1 is MNHNS and CDR2 is SASEGT. V lost 6 bases and J 5 bases, leaving 8 bases between the germline ends. CDR3 coding DNA: TGTGCCAGCAGGGGACTGGACGAGCAGTACTTC. Translation: CASRGLDEQYF.

This clonotype was observed many times. The chain links TRBV6-1 to TRBJ1-2; D not resolved. CDR3 size: 13 residues. CDR1 MNHNS and CDR2 SASEGT come from the germline V gene. Trimming removed 6 bases from V and 4 bases from J, with 12 bases in between. The CDR3 nucleotides read TGTGCCAGCAGCATCCGGGGTTCCTATGGCTACACCTTC. Protein: CASSIRGSYGYTF.

This clonotype was seen at least ten times. The chain carries TRBV12-3 or TRBV12-4 and TRBJ2-5, with D perhaps TRBD2 (5 bases). The CDR3 has 13 amino acids. V lost 4 bases to trimming and J lost 4 bases, with 10 bases between them. The CDR3 DNA reads as TGTGCCAGCAGTTCGGACTTTACAGAGACCCAGTACTTC. Translating it yields CASSSDFTETQYF.

The rearrangement uses TRBV4-3 and TRBJ1-1; D possibly corresponds to TRBD1 (5 bases). CDR1 LGHNA and CDR2 YSLEER come from the germline V gene. The V end lost 4 bases, the J end lost 6 bases, and 15 bases lay between the germline ends. This CDR3 is 14 amino acids long. The chain's CDR3 is CASSRGGRGAEAFF. The CDR3, as DNA: TGCGCCAGCAGCCGGGGGGGTCGGGGCGCTGAAGCTTTCTTT.

This clonotype was detected many times. The rearrangement joins TRBV4-1 to TRBJ2-5; 9 bases align to TRBD1. The V and J ends lost 0 bases and 3 bases, in that order; junction bases with no gene match: 11. From germline, CDR1 is MGHRA and CDR2 YSYEKL. The CDR3 is 18 residues long. Here the CDR3 DNA reads TGCGCCAGCAGCCAAGATCGTTTAGTTCGGACAGGGGAAGAGACCCAGTACTTC. Its translation: CASSQDRLVRTGEETQYF.

This clonotype was detected many times. The chain links TRBV9 to TRBJ2-7; 10 bases line up with TRBD2. This CDR3 contains 15 residues. Germline V gene data show CDR1 as SGDLS and CDR2 as YYNGEE. V shed 0 bases and J 5 bases; nucleotides not matched to a gene: 5. Here the CDR3 DNA reads TGTGCCAGCAGCGTAGCTGGGACTAGCGTCCACGAGCAGTACTTC. Translated, it gives CASSVAGTSVHEQYF.

This clonotype was seen at least ten times. In DNA, the CDR3 is TGTGCCAGCGCGCTCCAAGGGAAAGAGACCCAGTACTTC. Its translation: CASALQGKETQYF. The chain employs TRBV12-3 or TRBV12-4 and TRBJ2-5; D gene unclear. The V end was cut by 8 bases, the J end by 3 bases, with 13 bases between. CDR3 size: 13 residues.

This clonotype was recorded at least ten times. The V and J genes are TRBV20-1 and TRBJ2-7, with D maybe TRBD2 (6 bases). This CDR3 is built from 15 residues. V was pared by 4 bases and J by 0 bases, with 16 bases between. Germline-derived CDR1 and CDR2 are DFQATT and SNEGSKA (reference sequence). The CDR3 DNA sequence: TGCAGTGCTATGGACGGGAGCCTAAGCTCCTACGAGCAGTACTTC. Amino acids: CSAMDGSLSSYEQYF.

The table lists this clonotype with many counts. This chain joins TRBV20-1 and TRBJ1-5; D call uncertain. Germline V gives CDR1 DFQATT, CDR2 SNEGSKA (reference sequence). V lost 3 bases and J 9 bases, leaving 12 bases between the germline ends. The length of the CDR3 is 12 residues. The CDR3, as DNA: TGCAGTGCTAGCGGCAACGTGGGGCCCCAGCATTTT. It yields the protein CSASGNVGPQHF.

The chain has TRBV30 and TRBJ2-2; D is unclear. The CDR3 runs 12 residues. The germline CDR1 and CDR2 sequences are GTSNPN and SVGIG (reference sequence). The V and J ends lost 2 bases and 6 bases respectively, with 7 bases between them. CDR3 sequence reads: CAWSSLPGELFF. Here the CDR3 DNA reads TGTGCCTGGAGTTCCCTACCCGGGGAGCTGTTTTTT.

The rearrangement joins TRBV10-3 to TRBJ2-7; D unresolved. V was pared by 0 bases and J by 0 bases, with 9 bases between. Germline CDR1 reads ENHRY; CDR2 reads SYGVKD. The CDR3 totals 15 residues. CDR3 sequence: CAISESSRSSYEQYF. CDR3 sequence (DNA): TGTGCCATCAGTGAGTCTAGTCGGAGCTCCTACGAGCAGTACTTC.

This clonotype was picked up a small number of times. V is TRBV6-2 or TRBV6-3 and J is TRBJ1-5; no firm D call. V lost 0 bases to trimming and J lost 0 bases, with 15 bases between them. The CDR3 sequence is 18 residues long. Per the germline V gene, CDR1 is MNHEY and CDR2 is SVGEGT. The CDR3 loop reads CASSYSWFRPISNQPQHF. CDR3 in DNA: TGTGCCAGCAGTTACTCGTGGTTTCGACCGATTAGCAATCAGCCCCAGCATTTT.